This record concerns one T cell receptor beta chain sequence. Germline loops: CDR1 MDHEN, CDR2 SYDVKM. The V end lost 2 bases, the J end lost 4 bases, and 9 bases lay between the germline ends. The length of the CDR3 is 13 residues. This record comes from a study of blood T cell repertoires in COVID-19. Sequenced by immunoSEQ multiplex PCR; TCRdb stores in-frame clones only, minus some. Here the sample spans fewer than 250,000 clones, roughly nine tenths being singletons. The source of this sequence is a woman aged 55-69 years who had recovered from COVID-19. The rearrangement uses TRBV28 and TRBJ2-7; no clear D gene. The sequencing sample was made of peripheral blood. DNA for the CDR3: TGTGCCAGCAGTTTACGGCTAGTTTACGAGCAGTACTTC. Translating gives CASSLRLVYEQYF. The variable domain in full, completed from reference TRBV28 and TRBJ2-7, reads DVKVTQSSRYLVKRTGEKVFLECVQDMDHENMFWYRQDPGLGLRLIYFSYDVKMKEKGDIPEGYSVSREKKERFSLILESASTNQTSMYLCASSLRLVYEQYFGPGTRLTVT.